Listed here is a single T cell receptor beta chain. As yet, its antigen is unknown. The CDR3 extends over 16 amino acids. Looked up from germline, CDR1 is MNHEY and CDR2 is SMNVEV (reference sequence). V was clipped by 5 bases and J by 4 bases; unmatched bases: 9. This specimen comes from a study of neoadjuvant anti-PD-1 for oral cavity cancer. Looking at the study overall: Nivolumab at 3 mg/kg was mostly given biweekly, three to four doses, pre-surgery. Study observations and caveats: After neoadjuvant nivolumab, PBMC T cell clonality was significantly higher in non-responders than responders.

The table came from immunoSEQ multiplex PCR; TCRdb's copy has only in-frame clones and leaves some out. The table lists 55,000 to 75,000 clones, under 85% of them singletons. These newly diagnosed stage II-IVA oral cavity squamous cell carcinoma patients had no prior systemic or radiation treatment. No culture or expansion preceded analysis of these blood cells. The V call is TRBV27, the J call TRBJ1-4; 8 bases agree with TRBD1. Sequenced material: PBMCs, taken before nivolumab (anti-PD-1) treatment. This clonotype was obtained from a person between 40 and 85 years old with oral cavity squamous cell carcinoma. The CDR3 DNA reads as TGTGCCAGCAGTCCCAGTCCCGGGACAGGTAATGAAAAACTGTTTTTT. It yields the protein CASSPSPGTGNEKLFF.